Presented here are 22 T cell receptor beta chains from one specimen sequenced in a study of blood T cell repertoires in COVID-19. The table came from immunoSEQ multiplex PCR; TCRdb's copy has only in-frame clones and leaves some out. This sample has roughly 59,000 clones, with less than 80% found just once. The sequenced sample was peripheral blood. The source is a human donor in a cohort sampled during active COVID-19.

The chain carries TRBV30 and TRBJ1-3; 11 bases fit TRBD1. Germline values: CDR1 GTSNPN, CDR2 SVGIG (reference sequence). V dropped 3 bases and J dropped 0; count of bases not matched to a gene: 1. The CDR3 length is 15 residues. The CDR3 is CAWSGQGASGNTIYF. CDR3 sequence (DNA): TGTGCCTGGAGCGGACAGGGGGCCTCTGGAAACACCATATATTTT.

The chain recombines TRBV24-1 with TRBJ2-7, with 13 nucleotides matching TRBD2. V dropped 5 bases and J dropped 6; count of bases not matched to a gene: 15. Germline V lookup: CDR1 KGHDR, CDR2 SFDVKD. This CDR3 contains 18 residues. CDR3 sequence (DNA): TGTGCCACCAGTGCCGCTCCCGGGACTAGCGGGATCGGGGTCGAGCAGTACTTC. This codes for CATSAAPGTSGIGVEQYF.

The genes are TRBV30 and TRBJ2-4, with D tentatively TRBD1 (7 bases). Trimming stripped 0 bases from V and 6 bases from J, with 12 bases between. This CDR3 comprises 14 residues. Germline assignment: CDR1 GTSNPN and CDR2 SVGIG (reference sequence). DNA for the CDR3: TGTGCCTGGAGTGTAGGGGGCGGGATAAACATTCAGTACTTC. This sequence encodes CAWSVGGGINIQYF.

Notes on this clone: An end of the junction differs from the germline gene, which may be a read error. The rearrangement joins TRBV7-7 to TRBJ2-1, with D tentatively TRBD1 (6 bases). The CDR3 is made up of 16 amino acids. Germline V gene sequence: CDR1 SSHAT, CDR2 FNYEAQ (reference sequence). The CDR3 is CASSLGPGTTYNEQFF. In nucleotides, the CDR3 is TGTGCTAGCAGCTTAGGGCCGGGGACAACATACAATGAGCAGTTCTTC.

V gene TRBV19 combines with J gene TRBJ1-2, with 9 bases that match TRBD1. The trim removed 10 bases at V and 4 bases at J, leaving 4 bases unmatched. Germline loops: CDR1 LNHDA, CDR2 SQIVND (reference sequence). CDR3 length equals 12 residues. CDR3 sequence reads: CATKDRGYGYTF. For the CDR3, the DNA is TGTGCCACCAAGGACAGGGGCTATGGCTACACCTTC.

The genes are TRBV5-5 and TRBJ1-4; possible D gene TRBD1, 6 bases. The germline CDR1 and CDR2 sequences are SGHKS and YYEKEE (reference sequence). The CDR3 extends over 14 amino acids. V dropped 3 bases and J dropped 8 bases, with 14 bases sitting between them. CDR3 amino acids: CASSWTVIPEKLFF. CDR3 bases: TGTGCCAGCAGCTGGACAGTAATACCGGAAAAACTGTTTTTT.

The chain links TRBV6-5 to TRBJ2-7; 7 nucleotides line up with TRBD2. Per germline, CDR1 MNHEY and CDR2 SVGAGI. The CDR3 is 13 residues long. V dropped 5 bases and J dropped 6; count of bases not matched to a gene: 7. The CDR3 here is CASSNGWGGEQYF. Here the CDR3 DNA reads TGTGCCAGCAGTAACGGGTGGGGGGGCGAGCAGTACTTC.

The V gene is TRBV19, the J gene TRBJ1-1; 10 bases fit TRBD1. The CDR3 runs to 14 residues. V was clipped by 8 bases and J by 3 bases; unmatched bases: 6. The germline V gene encodes CDR1 LNHDA and CDR2 SQIVND (reference sequence). The CDR3 spells CASFDRGRYTEAFF. CDR3 coding DNA: TGTGCCAGTTTCGACAGGGGGCGATACACTGAAGCTTTCTTT.

The chain combines TRBV12-2 with TRBJ2-1; TRBD2 was called by the table and not checked on the DNA. TRBV12-2 is described as a pseudogene. The CDR3 is made up of 18 amino acids. The CDR3 here is CASRFFLGGPSSYNEQFF. The CDR3 bases are TGTGCAAGTCGCTTTTTTTTGGGGGGTCCTAGCTCCTACAATGAGCAGTTCTTC.

This chain uses TRBV4-3 with TRBJ1-5; possibly TRBD1 for D (6 bases). This CDR3 has 16 amino acids. The germline V and J ends were trimmed by 1 base and 2 bases, with 12 bases remaining between them. The V gene's germline CDR1 is LGHNA and CDR2 YSLEER. CDR3 coding DNA: TGCGCCAGCAGCCAAGGGAGGGGGGGCGGCAATCAGCCCCAGCATTTT. It encodes CASSQGRGGGNQPQHF.

The chain combines TRBV19 with TRBJ2-7; maybe TRBD1 (6 bases). Trimming cost V 3 bases and J 5 bases, with 11 bases left between them. CDR3 length: 13 amino acids. Germline V gene data show CDR1 as LNHDA and CDR2 as SQIVND (reference sequence). CDR3 nucleotides: TGTGCCAGTAGTATCAGGGGCGCAGACGAGCAGTACTTC. It codes for CASSIRGADEQYF.

The chain couples TRBV4-2 to TRBJ1-2; D might be TRBD1 (6 bases). Germline assignment: CDR1 LGHNA and CDR2 YNFKEQ. Trimming removed 3 bases from V and 0 bases from J, with 11 bases in between. The CDR3 consists of 15 residues. CDR3 residues: CASSHSWGPNYGYTF. The CDR3 coding sequence is TGTGCCAGCAGCCACTCGTGGGGGCCTAACTATGGCTACACCTTC.

The table lists this clone with a few counts. The V gene is TRBV5-6, the J gene TRBJ2-7; 8 nucleotides agree with TRBD1. The trim removed 4 bases at V and 9 bases at J, leaving 12 bases unmatched. Germline CDR1 is SGHDT and CDR2 is YYEEEE. The CDR3 is 14 residues long. The CDR3: CASSEVGQGVAQYF. For the CDR3, the DNA is TGTGCCAGCAGCGAGGTAGGACAGGGTGTGGCGCAGTACTTC. Full variable domain (rest looked up from reference TRBV5-6 and TRBJ2-7): DAGVTQSPTHLIKTRGQQVTLRCSPKSGHDTVSWYQQALGQGPQFIFQYYEEEERQRGNFPDRFSGHQFPNYSSELNVNALLLGDSALYLCASSEVGQGVAQYFGPGTRLTVT.

This clone was detected many times. The chain recombines TRBV7-9 with TRBJ2-2; possibly TRBD1 for D (6 bases). The CDR3 has 15 residues. Germline V gene lookup returns CDR1 SEHNR and CDR2 FQNEAQ (reference sequence). Trimming stripped 4 bases from V and 6 bases from J, with 15 bases between. The CDR3 bases are TGTGCCAGCAGCTCGAAGTCGGACAGCCCCGGGGAGCTGTTTTTT. Translated, it gives CASSSKSDSPGELFF.

The chain joins TRBV14 to TRBJ2-1; D possibly corresponds to TRBD1 (5 bases). The germline V gene has CDR1 SGHDN and CDR2 FVKESK. CDR3 length: 13 amino acids. The V gene lost 3 bases and the J gene lost 9 bases, with 12 bases spanning the gap. For the CDR3, the DNA is TGTGCCAGCAGCCAGCAGGGTTGGGGTGAGCAGTTCTTC. This encodes CASSQQGWGEQFF.

The CDR3 protein is CASSPRTGSTDTQYF. The CDR3 DNA sequence: TGTGCCAGCAGCCCGCGGACAGGTAGCACAGATACGCAGTATTTT. The gene calls are TRBV13 and TRBJ2-3; 7 bases are shared with TRBD1. This CDR3 spans 15 amino acids. J was trimmed by 0 bases and V by 5 bases; bases with no gene match: 5. Germline V lookup: CDR1 PRHDT, CDR2 FYEKMQ (reference sequence).

Only a few counts were recorded for this clone. This specimen includes other DNA sequences encoding the same CDR3. The V and J genes are TRBV18 and TRBJ1-1; no definite D call. The CDR3 has 14 residues. Germline assignment: CDR1 KGHSH and CDR2 LQKENI. V dropped 2 bases and J dropped 1 base, with 8 bases sitting between them. The CDR3 bases are TGTGCCAGCTCACCAATTAGCCGGAACACTGAAGCTTTCTTT. Protein: CASSPISRNTEAFF. The variable domain in full, completed from reference TRBV18 and TRBJ1-1, reads NAGVMQNPRHLVRRRGQEARLRCSPMKGHSHVYWYRQLPEEGLKFMVYLQKENIIDESGMPKERFSAEFPKEGPSILRIQQVVRGDSAAYFCASSPISRNTEAFFGQGTRLTVV.

This chain joins TRBV23-1 and TRBJ2-6, with D possibly TRBD1 on 6 matching bases. TRBV23-1 belongs to the ORF category, with a function that is uncertain. This CDR3 has 20 residues. Trimming stripped 6 bases from V and 0 bases from J, with 24 bases between. CDR3 DNA: TGCGCCAGCAGATCCCCCTCGCCCGGGACAAGGAGCTCTGGGGCCAACGTCCTGACTTTC. Amino acids: CASRSPSPGTRSSGANVLTF.

The chain has TRBV7-2 and TRBJ1-2, with 8 bases identical to TRBD1. The length of the CDR3 is 14 residues. Trimming cost V 6 bases and J 4 bases; bases outside gene matches: 7. The germline gives CDR1 SGHTA, CDR2 FQGNSA. CDR3 nucleotides: TGTGCCAGCAGGCCTGTGACAGGGGCCTATGGCTACACCTTC. This gives the protein CASRPVTGAYGYTF.

The rearrangement uses TRBV7-2 and TRBJ2-5, with TRBD1 matching 9 bases. The CDR3 covers 13 residues. Germline V gene lookup returns CDR1 SGHTA and CDR2 FQGNSA. The trim removed 4 bases at V and 6 bases at J, leaving 3 bases unmatched. In nucleotides, the CDR3 is TGTGCCAGCAGCTCGGACAGGGGTCAGACCCAGTACTTC. Translating gives CASSSDRGQTQYF.

The chain has TRBV4-2 and TRBJ2-3, with no clear D. V was clipped by 4 bases and J by 1 base, with 12 bases between them. The CDR3 is 15 residues long. CDR1 is LGHNA and CDR2 is YNFKEQ in the germline V gene. CDR3 coding DNA: TGTGCCAGCAGCCCAAGACGTGCGGGCACAGATACGCAGTATTTT. This translates into CASSPRRAGTDTQYF.

The chain links TRBV5-1 to TRBJ2-1, with TRBD2 as a possible D gene (5 bases). Trimming removed 4 bases at V and 6 bases at J, with 11 bases between. CDR3 size: 13 residues. The germline V gene encodes CDR1 SGHRS and CDR2 YFSETQ. The CDR3 DNA follows: TGCGCCAGCAGCCCCGACTACCGCAATGAGCAGTTCTTC. This encodes CASSPDYRNEQFF.